Described below is a single T cell receptor (beta chain) sequence and its context. V gave up 1 base and J gave up 2 bases, with 9 bases separating them. The CDR3 is 15 amino acids. Germline loops: CDR1 MGHDK, CDR2 SYGVNS. The data are from a study of blood T cell repertoires in COVID-19. The protocol was immunoSEQ multiplex PCR, while the TCRdb copy is restricted to in-frame clones and leaves out a portion. The repertoire includes about 120,000 clones, about 90% of them detected once, and 3.8% sits in the top ten. Patients in Seattle were enrolled during active infection, then followed longitudinally.

This TCR was recovered from a woman aged 60 to 75 with COVID-19, enrolled during active disease. The rearrangement joins TRBV25-1 to TRBJ1-3, with D uncertain. Material for sequencing was peripheral blood. The chain's CDR3 is CASSEFGSTGNTIYF. DNA of the CDR3: TGTGCCAGCAGTGAATTCGGTTCCACTGGAAACACCATATATTTT. The entire variable domain, with the rest obtained from reference TRBV25-1 and TRBJ1-3, is as follows: EADIYQTPRYLVIGTGKKITLECSQTMGHDKMYWYQQDPGMELHLIHYSYGVNSTEKGDLSSESTVSRIRTEHFPLTLESARPSHTSQYLCASSEFGSTGNTIYFGEGSWLTVV.